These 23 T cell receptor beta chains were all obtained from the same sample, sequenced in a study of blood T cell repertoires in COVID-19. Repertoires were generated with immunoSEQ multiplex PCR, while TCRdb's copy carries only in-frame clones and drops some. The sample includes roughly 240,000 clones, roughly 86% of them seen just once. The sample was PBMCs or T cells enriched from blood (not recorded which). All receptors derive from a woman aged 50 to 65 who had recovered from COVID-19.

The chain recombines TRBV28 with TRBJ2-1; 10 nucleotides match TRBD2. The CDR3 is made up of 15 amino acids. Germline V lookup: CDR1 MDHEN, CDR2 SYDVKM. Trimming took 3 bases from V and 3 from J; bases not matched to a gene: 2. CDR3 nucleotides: TGTGCCAGCAGTTTTGGGACTAGCGTCTACAATGAGCAGTTCTTC. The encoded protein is CASSFGTSVYNEQFF. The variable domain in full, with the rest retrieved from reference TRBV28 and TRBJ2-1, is DVKVTQSSRYLVKRTGEKVFLECVQDMDHENMFWYRQDPGLGLRLIYFSYDVKMKEKGDIPEGYSVSREKKERFSLILESASTNQTSMYLCASSFGTSVYNEQFFGPGTRLTVL.

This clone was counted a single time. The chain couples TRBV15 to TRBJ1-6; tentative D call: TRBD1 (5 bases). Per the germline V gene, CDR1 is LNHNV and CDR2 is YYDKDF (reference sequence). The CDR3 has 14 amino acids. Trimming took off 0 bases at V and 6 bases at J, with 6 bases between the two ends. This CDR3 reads CATSRDGANSPLHF. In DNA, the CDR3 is TGTGCCACCAGCAGAGATGGGGCTAATTCACCCCTCCACTTT.

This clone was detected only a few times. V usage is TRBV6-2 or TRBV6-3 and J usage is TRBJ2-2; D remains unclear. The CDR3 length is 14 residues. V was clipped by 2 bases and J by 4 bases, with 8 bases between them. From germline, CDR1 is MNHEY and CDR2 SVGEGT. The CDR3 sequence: CASSYSPSTGELFF. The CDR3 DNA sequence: TGTGCCAGCAGTTACAGTCCGAGCACCGGGGAGCTGTTTTTT.

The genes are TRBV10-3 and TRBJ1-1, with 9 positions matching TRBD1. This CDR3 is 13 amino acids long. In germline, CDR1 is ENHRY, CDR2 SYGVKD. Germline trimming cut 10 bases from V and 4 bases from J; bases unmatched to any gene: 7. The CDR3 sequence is CATWTGAGTEAFF. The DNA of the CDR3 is TGTGCCACGTGGACAGGGGCAGGCACTGAAGCTTTCTTT.

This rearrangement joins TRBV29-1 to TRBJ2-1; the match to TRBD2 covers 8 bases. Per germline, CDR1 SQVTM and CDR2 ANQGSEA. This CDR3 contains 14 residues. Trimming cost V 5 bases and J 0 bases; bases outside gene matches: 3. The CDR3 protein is CSVSGTSSYNEQFF. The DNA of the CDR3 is TGCAGCGTTTCCGGGACTAGCTCCTACAATGAGCAGTTCTTC.

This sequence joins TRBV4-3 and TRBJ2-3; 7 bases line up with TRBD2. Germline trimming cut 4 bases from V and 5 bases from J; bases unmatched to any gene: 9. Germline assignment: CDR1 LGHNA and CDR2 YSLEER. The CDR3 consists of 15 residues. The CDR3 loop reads CASSRARERGDTQYF. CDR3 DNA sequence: TGCGCCAGCAGCCGTGCCCGGGAGCGGGGAGATACGCAGTATTTT.

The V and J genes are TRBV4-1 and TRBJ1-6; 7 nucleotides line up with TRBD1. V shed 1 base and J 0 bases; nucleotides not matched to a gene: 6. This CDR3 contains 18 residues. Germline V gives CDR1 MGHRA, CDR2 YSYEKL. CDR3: CASSQADRDSSYNSPLHF. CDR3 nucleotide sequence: TGCGCCAGCAGCCAAGCAGACAGGGACAGCTCCTATAATTCACCCCTCCACTTT.

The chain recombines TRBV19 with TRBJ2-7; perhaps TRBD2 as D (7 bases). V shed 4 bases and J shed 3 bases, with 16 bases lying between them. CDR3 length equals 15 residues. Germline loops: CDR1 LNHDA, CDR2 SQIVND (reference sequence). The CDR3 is CASSTSGGPGYEQYF. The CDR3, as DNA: TGTGCCAGTAGTACGTCCGGGGGGCCGGGCTACGAGCAGTACTTC.

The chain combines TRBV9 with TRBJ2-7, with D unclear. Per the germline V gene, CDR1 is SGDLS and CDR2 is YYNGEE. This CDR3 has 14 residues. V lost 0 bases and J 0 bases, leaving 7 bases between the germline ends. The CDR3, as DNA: TGTGCCAGCAGCGTAGATCCTAGCTCCTACGAGCAGTACTTC. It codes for CASSVDPSSYEQYF.

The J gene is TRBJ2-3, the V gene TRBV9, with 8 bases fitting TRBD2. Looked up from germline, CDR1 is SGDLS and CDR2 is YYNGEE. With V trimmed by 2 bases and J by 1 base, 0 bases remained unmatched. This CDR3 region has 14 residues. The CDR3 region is CASSVSGGTDTQYF. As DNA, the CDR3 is TGTGCCAGCAGCGTTAGCGGGGGCACAGATACGCAGTATTTT.

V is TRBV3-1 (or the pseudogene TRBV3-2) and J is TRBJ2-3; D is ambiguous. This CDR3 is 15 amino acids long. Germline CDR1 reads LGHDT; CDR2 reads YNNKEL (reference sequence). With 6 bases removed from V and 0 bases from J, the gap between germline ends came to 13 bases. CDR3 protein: CASSRVVLSTDTQYF. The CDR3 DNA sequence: TGTGCCAGCAGTCGTGTAGTCCTTAGCACAGATACGCAGTATTTT.

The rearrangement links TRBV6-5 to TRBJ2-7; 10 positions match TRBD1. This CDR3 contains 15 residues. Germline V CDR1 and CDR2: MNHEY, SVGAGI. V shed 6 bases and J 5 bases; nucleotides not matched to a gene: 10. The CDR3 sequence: CASREIKTGGDEQYF. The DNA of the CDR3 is TGTGCCAGCAGGGAGATCAAGACAGGGGGCGACGAGCAGTACTTC.

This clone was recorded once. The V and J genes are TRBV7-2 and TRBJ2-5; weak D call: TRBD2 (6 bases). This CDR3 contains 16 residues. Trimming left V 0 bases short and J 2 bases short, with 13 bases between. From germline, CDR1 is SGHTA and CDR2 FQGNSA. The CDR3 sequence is CASSLAGTPPQETQYF. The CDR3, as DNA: TGTGCCAGCAGCTTAGCCGGGACTCCTCCACAAGAGACCCAGTACTTC.

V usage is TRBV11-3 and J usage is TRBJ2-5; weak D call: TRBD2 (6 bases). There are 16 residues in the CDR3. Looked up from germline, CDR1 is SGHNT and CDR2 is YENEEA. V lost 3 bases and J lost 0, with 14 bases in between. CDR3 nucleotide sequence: TGTGCCAGCAGCTTTTCTGCAGGGAGGTACCAAGAGACCCAGTACTTC. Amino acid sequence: CASSFSAGRYQETQYF.

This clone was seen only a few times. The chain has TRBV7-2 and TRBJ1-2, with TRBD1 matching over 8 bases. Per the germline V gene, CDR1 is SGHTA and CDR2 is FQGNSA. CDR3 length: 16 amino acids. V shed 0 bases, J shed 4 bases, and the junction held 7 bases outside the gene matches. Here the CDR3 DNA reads TGTGCCAGCAGCTTAGCGGGGGCAGGGGGCGTCTATGGCTACACCTTC. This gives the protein CASSLAGAGGVYGYTF.

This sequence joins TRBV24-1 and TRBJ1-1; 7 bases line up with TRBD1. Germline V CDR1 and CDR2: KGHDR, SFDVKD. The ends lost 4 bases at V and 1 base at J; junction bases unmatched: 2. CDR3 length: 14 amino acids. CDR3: CATSDRQGNTEAFF. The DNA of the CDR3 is TGTGCCACCAGTGACCGACAGGGGAACACTGAAGCTTTCTTT.

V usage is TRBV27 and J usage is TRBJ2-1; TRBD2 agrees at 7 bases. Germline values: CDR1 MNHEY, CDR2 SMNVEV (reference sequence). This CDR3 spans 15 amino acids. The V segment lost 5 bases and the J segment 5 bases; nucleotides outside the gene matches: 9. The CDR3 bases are TGTGCCAGCAGTGGCCCTAGCGGCAATGACAATGAGCAGTTCTTC. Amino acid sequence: CASSGPSGNDNEQFF.

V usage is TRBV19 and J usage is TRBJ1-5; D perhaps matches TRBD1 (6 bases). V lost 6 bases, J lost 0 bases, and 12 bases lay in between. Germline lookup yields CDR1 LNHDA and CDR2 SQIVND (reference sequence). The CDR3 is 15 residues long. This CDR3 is CASRADRYSNQPQHF. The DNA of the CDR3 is TGTGCCAGTAGAGCGGACAGATATAGCAATCAGCCCCAGCATTTT.

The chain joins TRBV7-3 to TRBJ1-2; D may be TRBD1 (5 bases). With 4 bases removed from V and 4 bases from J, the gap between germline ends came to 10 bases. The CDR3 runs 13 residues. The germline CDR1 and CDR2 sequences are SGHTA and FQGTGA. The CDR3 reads CASSSRDSYGYTF. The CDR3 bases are TGTGCCAGCAGCTCCCGGGACTCCTATGGCTACACCTTC.

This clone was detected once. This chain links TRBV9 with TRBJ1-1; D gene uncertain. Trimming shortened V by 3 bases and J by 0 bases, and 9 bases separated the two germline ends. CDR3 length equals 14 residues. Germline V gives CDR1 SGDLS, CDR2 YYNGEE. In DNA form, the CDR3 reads TGTGCCAGCAGCGCTGAGGCACTGAACACTGAAGCTTTCTTT. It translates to CASSAEALNTEAFF.

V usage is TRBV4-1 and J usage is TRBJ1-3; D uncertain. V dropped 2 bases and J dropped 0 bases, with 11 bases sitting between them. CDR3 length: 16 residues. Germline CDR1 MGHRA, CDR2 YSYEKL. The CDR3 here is CASSQLEALSGNTIYF. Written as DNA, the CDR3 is TGCGCCAGCAGCCAACTAGAGGCACTCTCTGGAAACACCATATATTTT.

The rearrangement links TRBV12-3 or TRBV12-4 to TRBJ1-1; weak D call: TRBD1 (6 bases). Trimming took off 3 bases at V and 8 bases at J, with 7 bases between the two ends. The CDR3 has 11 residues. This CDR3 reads CASSLGTEAFF. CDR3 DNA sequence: TGTGCCAGCAGTTTGGGGACAGAAGCTTTCTTT.

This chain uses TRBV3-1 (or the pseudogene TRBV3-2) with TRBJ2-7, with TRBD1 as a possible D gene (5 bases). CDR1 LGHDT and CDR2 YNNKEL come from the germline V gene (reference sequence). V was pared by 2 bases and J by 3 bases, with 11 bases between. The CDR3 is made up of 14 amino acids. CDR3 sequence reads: CASSQRKTDYEQYF. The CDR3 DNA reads TGTGCCAGCAGCCAACGGAAGACAGACTACGAGCAGTACTTC.